A single sample is the source of the 6 T cell receptor beta chains below, sequenced in a study of regulatory T cells in long-lasting Graves disease. Libraries of TCR beta came from iRepertoire HTBI primers plus Arm-PCR of CDR3 regions. TCRdb called the multiplex PCR reads again in MiXCR, with one record for every CDR3 protein. The repertoire holds hundreds of thousands of distinct CDR3 sequences, around 20% seen once, with 25% to 35% in the top ten. Specified time point: persistent/refractory GD, antithyroid drugs over 5 years with positive TRAb. Preparation of the TCR library used RNA extracted from PBMCs. This specimen consisted of peripheral blood mononuclear cells (PBMCs), obtained when the disease was refractory, from a patient treated with antithyroid drugs. These receptors were taken from a female donor with Graves disease.

This clonotype has only a few counts. V is TRBV5-1 and J is TRBJ1-6; weak D call: TRBD1 (6 bases). The CDR3 runs 16 residues. The germline V gene encodes CDR1 SGHRS and CDR2 YFSETQ. With 0 bases removed from V and 7 bases from J, the gap between germline ends came to 14 bases. DNA of the CDR3: TGCGCCAGCAGCTTGGAGGCTCCAGGGGCGAATTCACCCCTCCACTTT. Translated, it gives CASSLEAPGANSPLHF.

In its sample, this clonotype was seen many times. V and J are TRBV11-3 and TRBJ1-1; weak D call: TRBD1 (5 bases). Germline CDR1 SGHNT, CDR2 YENEEA. Trimming removed 4 bases from V and 0 bases from J, with 12 bases in between. The CDR3 contains 15 residues. The CDR3 coding sequence is TGTGCCAGCAGCTGGGCGGGGGGGATGAACACTGAAGCTTTCTTT. Amino acid sequence: CASSWAGGMNTEAFF.

This chain uses TRBV6-5 with TRBJ1-5, with unresolved D. The CDR3 has 14 residues. Germline CDR1 and CDR2: MNHEY and SVGAGI. The V and J ends lost 2 bases and 2 bases respectively, with 7 bases between them. The CDR3 DNA reads as TGTGCCAGCAGTTACGCCTGGGGCAATCAGCCCCAGCATTTT. The encoded protein is CASSYAWGNQPQHF.

This clonotype was picked up one time. The chain links TRBV28 to TRBJ1-1; the D is unclear. With 6 bases removed from V and 0 bases from J, the gap between germline ends came to 20 bases. The CDR3 has 17 amino acids. Germline V lookup: CDR1 MDHEN, CDR2 SYDVKM. This CDR3 reads CASSPMEPLSLNTEAFF. The CDR3, as DNA: TGTGCCAGCAGCCCTATGGAACCGCTTAGTTTGAACACTGAAGCTTTCTTT.

This clonotype has ten or more counts. The gene calls are TRBV2 and TRBJ1-1, with D maybe TRBD1 (5 bases). The CDR3 consists of 13 residues. CDR1 SNHLY and CDR2 FYNNEI come from the germline V gene. Trimming left V 5 bases short and J 6 bases short, with 13 bases between. CDR3 in DNA: TGTGCCAGCAGTAAGACAGCTTTTTCTGAAGCTTTCTTT. Translated, it gives CASSKTAFSEAFF. The variable domain in full, completed from reference TRBV2 and TRBJ1-1, reads EPEVTQTPSHQVTQMGQEVILRCVPISNHLYFYWYRQILGQKVEFLVSFYNNEISEKSEIFDDQFSVERPDGSNFTLKIRSTKLEDSAMYFCASSKTAFSEAFFGQGTRLTVV.

This clonotype was found once. This clone may be a read error of a much larger clone one base away. The chain carries TRBV29-1 and TRBJ1-2; tentatively, D is TRBD1 (5 bases). The CDR3 consists of 13 residues. Trimming removed 5 bases from V and 7 bases from J, with 17 bases in between. Germline V gives CDR1 SQVTM, CDR2 ANQGSEA. CDR3 loop: CSVWDGASCGYTF. As DNA, the CDR3 is TGCAGCGTTTGGGATGGGGCAAGCTGTGGCTACACCTTC.